The sequence of this T cell receptor beta chain was determined in a study of vaccination effects on CD4 cells after COVID-19 (dated by TCRdb to between 2021 and 2023). In terms of the full investigation: In the ViraFEST assay, PBMC were stimulated with viral peptide pools, and antigen-specific CD4+ T cell clonotypes were then identified by expansion using TCR sequencing. Each participant got two doses of an mRNA SARS-CoV-2 vaccine, either BNT162b2 or mRNA-1273. Some 1.9 million PBMC per well were cultured with approximately 10 ug/ml peptides in IMDM containing roughly 5% human AB serum, approximately 10 IU/ml IL-2 and gentamicin. In both COVID-19 convalescent patients and infection-naive vaccine recipients, the study compared SARS-CoV-2 spike-specific CD4+ TCR repertoires from before mRNA vaccination with those from after it. The full study included around ten COVID-19 convalescent patients and several SARS-CoV-2-naive healthy vaccine recipients. Cultures from other donors in the study were sequenced using the Oncomine TCR Beta short-read assay on an Illumina iSeq 100. The investigation overall reported the following: Clones induced by infection and clones induced by vaccination both contracted markedly at late timepoints after vaccination, which fits with T cell responses waning over time. The study was limited by a small number of convalescent patients, and early post-infection timepoints were lacking. In healthy vaccine recipients, vaccine-induced clones were almost all SARS-CoV-2 mono-reactive, with only 1 of 255 cross-reactive with common cold coronaviruses.

The CDR3 has 16 amino acids, counting the end cysteine and phenylalanine. The read is trimmed to its CDR3 DNA, 48 bases read in frame from base 1. V is pruned by 0 bases and J by 7 bases, leaving 8 bases of the junction without a gene match. After 10 days of culture, CD4+ T cells were isolated with the EasySep CD4+ T cell isolation kit. Healthy vaccine recipients had no prior SARS-CoV-2 infection, confirmed by negative nucleocapsid antibodies before and after vaccination. Half of the culture medium was replaced with fresh IL-2-containing medium on days 3 and 7. Unless noted otherwise, every peptide stimulation condition was grown in triplicate wells. PBMC were separated from whole blood using Ficoll-Paque Plus gradient centrifugation and were then either cryopreserved at -140C or used fresh. The QIAamp micro DNA kit was used to extract genomic DNA from the cultured CD4+ T cells. The library was made by the immunoSEQ multiplex PCR assay. DNA from the cultured and isolated CD4+ T cells underwent TCR beta CDR3 sequencing. The paper's processing steps were these. Non-productive TCR sequences were removed, reads were trimmed to the CDR3 region, and CDR3s of at least 7 amino acids were retained. The MANAFEST web app was used to identify antigen-specific clonotypes by comparing expansion in peptide wells with expansion in reference cultures. Positive clones required FDR<0.05 expansion versus reference and all other wells, odds ratio above 5, and frequency above 0.1% in two replicate wells. A clonotype was defined as cross-reactive if the clonotype was significantly expanded both in SARS-CoV-2 spike wells and in at least one common cold coronavirus spike condition. Using the stringdist R package, CDR3 similarity was measured by Levenshtein distance, and unrooted trees were constructed with ape in R 3.6.1. Held by TCRdb, this immuneACCESS table contains in-frame sequences only and omits some clones. Under half of the omission traces to an unresolved V gene where checked; the cause of the rest is unknown. For V, J and clone size, that table is used; D and trimming come from the DNA. The table for this sample lists some 40,000 clones; 82% of them were counted only once. The ten largest clones take up about 2.7% of the sample.

The table lists this clone with a count of one. The antigen it binds to is not known. No base quality values were provided; no much bigger clone lies one nucleotide off. The receptor comes from a human donor who received a COVID-19 vaccine. The chain employs TRBV23-1 and TRBJ2-2; 7 bases in between match TRBD1. TRBV23-1 is identified as an open reading frame with a role that is uncertain. Sequences were derived from CD4+ T cells from PBMCs cultured without peptide, sampled before COVID-19 vaccination. The DNA sequence is given as TGCGCCAGCAGTCAATCCTGGCAGGGGGAGATCGGGGAGCTGTTTTTT. This encodes CASSQSWQGEIGELFF.